The 16 T cell receptor beta chains below all came from one sample that was sequenced in a study of technical replicates of blood from a handful of donors. The table came from immunoSEQ multiplex PCR; TCRdb's copy has only in-frame clones and leaves some out. Among approximately 97,000 clones listed, 96% were seen once. The sequenced sample was T cells isolated from PBMCs. Every receptor here comes from a human donor in good health.

V and J are TRBV5-6 and TRBJ2-1; no clear D gene. With 1 base removed from V and 7 bases from J, the gap between germline ends came to 18 bases. Germline-derived CDR1 and CDR2 are SGHDT and YYEEEE. The CDR3 is 16 amino acids. The CDR3 protein is CASSLYLSPSLNEQFF. CDR3 nucleotide sequence: TGTGCCAGCAGCTTGTATTTAAGCCCCTCGTTAAATGAGCAGTTCTTC.

The chain employs TRBV2 and TRBJ1-5; D not resolved. The germline gives CDR1 SNHLY, CDR2 FYNNEI. Deletions cut 6 bases from V and 0 bases from J, with 9 bases between. This CDR3 is built from 14 residues. The CDR3 DNA reads TGTGCCAGCAGAGGAGGGTATAGCAATCAGCCCCAGCATTTT. Its translation is CASRGGYSNQPQHF.

The table lists this clone with a few counts. This chain links TRBV25-1 with TRBJ2-7; no clear D. The V gene lost 2 bases and the J gene lost 5 bases, with 10 bases spanning the gap. Germline V gives CDR1 MGHDK, CDR2 SYGVNS. This CDR3 spans 13 amino acids. The DNA of the CDR3 is TGTGCCAGCAGTGAACCACAATTCCACGAGCAGTACTTC. It encodes CASSEPQFHEQYF.

This chain connects TRBV5-4 to TRBJ2-5; possible D gene TRBD2, 5 bases. The CDR3 contains 17 residues. V lost 0 bases to trimming and J lost 2 bases, with 17 bases between them. Germline V CDR1 and CDR2: SGHNT, YYREEE (reference sequence). The CDR3 sequence: CASSLGPVGVGQETQYF. The CDR3 nucleotides read TGTGCCAGCAGCTTGGGCCCAGTGGGAGTAGGGCAAGAGACCCAGTACTTC.

V is TRBV7-2 and J is TRBJ2-7; a possible D gene is TRBD2 (6 bases). The CDR3 is 15 residues long. V was clipped by 7 bases and J by 4 bases, with 20 bases between them. Germline CDR1 reads SGHTA; CDR2 reads FQGNSA. The CDR3 sequence is CASTLGGGNRYEQYF. Here the CDR3 DNA reads TGTGCCAGCACCCTCGGAGGCGGGAACAGATACGAGCAGTACTTC.

The J gene is TRBJ2-1, the V gene TRBV19; 7 bases align to TRBD2. There are 19 residues in the CDR3. Germline assignment: CDR1 LNHDA and CDR2 SQIVND (reference sequence). The V gene end was trimmed by 3 bases and the J gene end by 7 bases; junction bases not matched to a gene: 21. The DNA of the CDR3 is TGTGCCAGTAGTATCGGGGGAGGGTGGGACCACGCCGGTATAAATGAGCAGTTCTTC. Translating it yields CASSIGGGWDHAGINEQFF.

CDR3 in amino acids: CASSRDRGETQYF. CDR3 in DNA: TGTGCCAGCAGCCGGGACAGGGGAGAGACCCAGTACTTC. The chain recombines TRBV7-9 with TRBJ2-5; 10 bases match TRBD1. The length of the CDR3 is 13 residues. The germline V gene has CDR1 SEHNR and CDR2 FQNEAQ (reference sequence). V lost 5 bases and J lost 4; bases outside the gene matches: 1.

This clone was seen a single time. The V gene is TRBV10-3, the J gene TRBJ1-2; the D gene is possibly TRBD1 (6 bases). V shed 9 bases and J shed 8 bases, with 13 bases lying between them. This CDR3 region has 11 residues. Germline values: CDR1 ENHRY, CDR2 SYGVKD. CDR3 amino acids: CAIMGALGYTF. CDR3 DNA sequence: TGTGCCATAATGGGGGCCTTGGGCTACACCTTC.

The chain has TRBV5-1 and TRBJ1-5, with D tentatively TRBD1 (5 bases). CDR1 is SGHRS, CDR2 YFSETQ, per germline. Trimming left V 3 bases short and J 3 bases short, with 16 bases between. The CDR3 extends over 16 amino acids. The CDR3 sequence: CASSSWGGFLNQPQHF. In DNA, the CDR3 is TGCGCCAGCAGCTCCTGGGGGGGGTTTCTCAATCAGCCCCAGCATTTT.

J is TRBJ1-2 and V is TRBV11-3; 8 nucleotides align to TRBD1. The germline V gene has CDR1 SGHNT and CDR2 YENEEA. The J segment lost 0 bases and the V segment lost 4 bases, leaving 4 bases of the junction unmatched. The CDR3 is 15 residues long. This chain's CDR3 is CASSSGQVANYGYTF. The CDR3 DNA follows: TGTGCCAGCAGCTCGGGACAGGTAGCTAACTATGGCTACACCTTC.

The chain couples TRBV5-6 to TRBJ1-1; TRBD1 agrees at 9 bases. The CDR3 has 14 residues. Trimming removed 1 base from V and 7 bases from J; junction bases left unmatched: 5. Germline V gives CDR1 SGHDT, CDR2 YYEEEE. CDR3 nucleotide sequence: TGTGCCAGCAGCTTGCACAGGGACAGGGTTGAAGCTTTCTTT. Translating gives CASSLHRDRVEAFF.

V gene TRBV2 combines with J gene TRBJ2-7; 8 bases are shared with TRBD2. CDR1 is SNHLY, CDR2 FYNNEI, per germline. V trimming: 6 bases; J trimming: 4 bases; junction bases outside the gene matches: 5. The CDR3 extends over 13 amino acids. The CDR3 loop is CASRPGGVYEQYF. The CDR3 DNA sequence: TGTGCCAGCAGGCCCGGGGGGGTTTACGAGCAGTACTTC.

The genes are TRBV10-3 and TRBJ2-7, with 7 bases lining up with TRBD2. Germline CDR1 reads ENHRY; CDR2 reads SYGVKD. Trimming at V came to 3 bases and at J to 2 bases, leaving 7 bases not matched to a gene. This CDR3 has 15 residues. CDR3 DNA sequence: TGTGCCATCAGTGAAGGGCGGGAGAGCCCCTACGAGCAGTACTTC. Translated, it gives CAISEGRESPYEQYF.

CDR3 protein: CACTIAGLGEKLFF. The CDR3 DNA reads TGTGCCTGTACCATAGCAGGGCTAGGCGAAAAACTGTTTTTT. This rearrangement joins TRBV30 to TRBJ1-4; possible D gene TRBD1, 5 bases. Germline CDR1 is GTSNPN and CDR2 is SVGIG (reference sequence). The V end lost 6 bases, the J end lost 8 bases, and 19 bases lay between the germline ends. This CDR3 has 14 amino acids.

The V call is TRBV7-9, the J call TRBJ2-3; 7 nucleotides align to TRBD2. Germline V gene data show CDR1 as SEHNR and CDR2 as FQNEAQ (reference sequence). After removal of 1 base from V and 3 bases from J, the junction contained 10 bases not matched to a gene. The CDR3 consists of 17 residues. The CDR3: CASSLDPAGTTTDTQYF. CDR3 DNA sequence: TGTGCCAGCAGCTTAGATCCGGCCGGGACTACGACAGATACGCAGTATTTT.

The chain couples TRBV6-1 to TRBJ2-7; possible D gene TRBD1, 6 bases. CDR1 and CDR2 from the germline V gene are MNHNS and SASEGT. V gave up 4 bases and J gave up 1 base, with 14 bases separating them. The CDR3 contains 15 residues. This chain's CDR3 is CASSGRGIGSYEQYF. DNA for the CDR3: TGTGCCAGCAGTGGCAGGGGTATAGGGTCCTACGAGCAGTACTTC.